The present T cell receptor (beta chain) was sequenced within a study of blood T cell repertoires in COVID-19. This CDR3 has 15 amino acids. Germline CDR1 is LGHNA and CDR2 is YSLEER. The table lists this clone with a count of one. The junction differs from germline at one of its ends, possibly a read error. The protocol was immunoSEQ multiplex PCR, while the TCRdb copy is restricted to in-frame clones and leaves out a portion. The sample consists of approximately 150,000 clones, more than 65% of them appearing once. The rearrangement uses TRBV4-3 and TRBJ2-1; D is perhaps TRBD2 (6 bases). Sample: peripheral blood. This sequence was found in a man in his fifties or sixties with active or convalescent COVID-19. The CDR3 nucleotides are TGCGCCAACAGCCGACGTTCGGGGGTATACAATGAGCAGTTCTTC. Translated, it gives CANSRRSGVYNEQFF.